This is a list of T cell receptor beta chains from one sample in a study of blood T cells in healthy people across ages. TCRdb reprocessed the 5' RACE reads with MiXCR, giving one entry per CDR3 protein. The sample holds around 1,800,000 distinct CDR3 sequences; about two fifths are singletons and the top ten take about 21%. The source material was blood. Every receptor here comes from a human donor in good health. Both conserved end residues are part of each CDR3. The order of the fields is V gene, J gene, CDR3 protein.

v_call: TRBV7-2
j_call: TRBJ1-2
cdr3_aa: CASSLGGFDYGYTF

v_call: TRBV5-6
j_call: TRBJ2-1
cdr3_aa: CASSSLEGSSYNEQFF

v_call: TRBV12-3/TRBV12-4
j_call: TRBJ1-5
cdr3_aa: CASSSVSSLEQPQHF

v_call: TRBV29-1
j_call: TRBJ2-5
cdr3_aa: CSVEKRGLQETQYF

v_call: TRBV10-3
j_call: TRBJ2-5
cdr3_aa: CAISESSETQYF

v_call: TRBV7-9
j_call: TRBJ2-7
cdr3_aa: CASSLEVQFYEQYF

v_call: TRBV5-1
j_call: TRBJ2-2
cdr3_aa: CASSRDNTGELFF

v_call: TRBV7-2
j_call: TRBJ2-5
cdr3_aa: CASSSGRGGVETQYF

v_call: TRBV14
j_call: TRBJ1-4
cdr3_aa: CASSQGPGTEKLFF

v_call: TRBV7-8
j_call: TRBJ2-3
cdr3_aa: CASSGRQYTDTQYF

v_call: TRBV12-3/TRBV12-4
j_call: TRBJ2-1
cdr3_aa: CASSRRGSGANNEQFF

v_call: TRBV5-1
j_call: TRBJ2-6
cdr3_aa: CASSPLGTGLSGANVLTF

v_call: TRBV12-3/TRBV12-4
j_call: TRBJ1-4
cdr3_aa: CASSLVNRDEKLFF

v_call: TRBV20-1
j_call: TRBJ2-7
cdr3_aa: CSASVSSSIYEQYF

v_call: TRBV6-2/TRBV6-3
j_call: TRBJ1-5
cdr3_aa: CASSYGDSNQPQHF

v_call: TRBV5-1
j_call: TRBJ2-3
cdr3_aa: CASSLNGVTDTQYF

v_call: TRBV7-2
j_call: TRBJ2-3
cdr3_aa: CASSPMGMLGDGNTQYF

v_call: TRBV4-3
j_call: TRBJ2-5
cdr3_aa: CASSQDSQETQYF

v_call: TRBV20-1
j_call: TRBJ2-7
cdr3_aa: CSARDWASYEQYF

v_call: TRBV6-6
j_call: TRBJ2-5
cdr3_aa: CASSYWKQETQYF

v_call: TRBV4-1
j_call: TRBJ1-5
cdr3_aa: CASSPIETPDQPQHF

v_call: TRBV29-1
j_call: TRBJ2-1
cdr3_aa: CSVVVSGGYSYNEQFF

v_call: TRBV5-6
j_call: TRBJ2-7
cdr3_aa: CASSLRRRQGLEQYF

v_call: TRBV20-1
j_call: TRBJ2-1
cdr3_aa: CSARDPGGGAAAYDEQFF

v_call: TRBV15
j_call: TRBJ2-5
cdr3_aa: CATGDRAGGQETQYF

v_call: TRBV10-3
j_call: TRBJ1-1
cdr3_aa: CAIKPQGSSNTEAFF

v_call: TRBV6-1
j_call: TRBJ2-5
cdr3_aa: CASTRRAFQETQYF

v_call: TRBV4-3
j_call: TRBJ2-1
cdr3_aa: CASSQVRTDYNEQFF

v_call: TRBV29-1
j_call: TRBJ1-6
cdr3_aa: CSVGVGTTDSPLHF

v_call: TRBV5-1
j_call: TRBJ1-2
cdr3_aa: CASSMGDHYGYTF

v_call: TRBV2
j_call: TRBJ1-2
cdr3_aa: CASRRQGRGYTF

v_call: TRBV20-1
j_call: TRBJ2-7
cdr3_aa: CSAQGSLYEQYF

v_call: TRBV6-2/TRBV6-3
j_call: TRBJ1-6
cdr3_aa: CASSYLDASEDSPLHF

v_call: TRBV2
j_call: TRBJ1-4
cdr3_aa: CASNEDPNEKLFF

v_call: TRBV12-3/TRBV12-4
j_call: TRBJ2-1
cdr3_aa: CASSFYGGGLNNEQFF

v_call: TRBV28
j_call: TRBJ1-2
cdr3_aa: CASSRPTGDANYGYTF

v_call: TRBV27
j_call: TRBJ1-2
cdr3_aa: CASSFDHNRGIHGYTF

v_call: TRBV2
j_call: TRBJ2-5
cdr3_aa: CASSGVAGDQETQYF

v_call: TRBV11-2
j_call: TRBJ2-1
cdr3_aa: CASSLGVYSGGANEQFF

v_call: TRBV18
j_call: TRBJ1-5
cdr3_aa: CASSPTRERPQHF

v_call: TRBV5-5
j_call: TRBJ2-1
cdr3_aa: CASSPLRLSSSYNEQFF

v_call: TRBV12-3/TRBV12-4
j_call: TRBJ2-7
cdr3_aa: CASSLDRRAYEQYF

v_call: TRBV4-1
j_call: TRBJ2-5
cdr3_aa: CASSQVITGGPGQETQYF

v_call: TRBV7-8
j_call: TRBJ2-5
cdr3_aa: CASSGRPMKETQYF

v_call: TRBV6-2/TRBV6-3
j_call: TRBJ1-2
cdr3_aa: CASSYPTGQTNYGYTF

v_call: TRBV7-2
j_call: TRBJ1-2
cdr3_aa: CASSMTPSGGYTF

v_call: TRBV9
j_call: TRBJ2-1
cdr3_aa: CASSGEGGRNEQFF

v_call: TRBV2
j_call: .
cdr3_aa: CASSDKFEQYF

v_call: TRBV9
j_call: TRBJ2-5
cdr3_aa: CASSVGETSGGAGETQYF

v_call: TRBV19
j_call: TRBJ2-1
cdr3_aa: CASSISSQQFF

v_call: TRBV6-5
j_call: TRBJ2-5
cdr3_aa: CASSPSGGAQTQYF

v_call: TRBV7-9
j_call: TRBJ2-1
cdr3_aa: CASSLEPSGGNEQFF

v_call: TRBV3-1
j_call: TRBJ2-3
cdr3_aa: CASSQDHATQADTQYF

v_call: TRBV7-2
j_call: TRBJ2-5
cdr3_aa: CASSFSGGKETQYF

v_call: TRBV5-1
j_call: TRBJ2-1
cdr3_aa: CASSLVMGGSYNEQFF